This T cell receptor (beta chain) is from a study of shared clonotypes between healthy human individuals. Study-wide context: Three plates each covered CD4 naive and memory; CD8 naive two, CD8 memory one.

Assay: immunoSEQ multiplex PCR; the TCRdb copy retains only in-frame clones and omits some. The table lists 230,000 or so clones, under 80% of them singletons. The germline V gene has CDR1 SGHRS and CDR2 YFSETQ. Trimming removed 1 base from V and 7 bases from J; junction bases left unmatched: 4. CDR3 size: 14 residues. This clone was observed a handful of times. This TCR derives from a man in his thirties or forties in good health. The sample was memory CD4+ T cells sorted from blood. Subset specified: CD45RA-negative fraction. This sequence joins TRBV5-1 and TRBJ2-1, with 8 bases that match TRBD2. Here the CDR3 DNA reads TGCGCCAGCAGCTTGCGAGCGGGAGCTAATGAGCAGTTCTTC. Its translation is CASSLRAGANEQFF. Combining the CDR3 with reference TRBV5-1 and TRBJ2-1 gives the whole variable domain KAGVTQTPRYLIKTRGQQVTLSCSPISGHRSVSWYQQTPGQGLQFLFEYFSETQRNKGNFPGRFSGRQFSNSRSEMNVSTLELGDSALYLCASSLRAGANEQFFGPGTRLTVL.